What follows are 25 T cell receptor beta chains derived from one specimen sequenced in a study of lymphopenia after photon versus proton radiotherapy. TCRdb's table, derived via immunoSEQ multiplex PCR, lists solely in-frame clones and lacks some. The table shows 30,000 to 40,000 clones, with approximately 84% occurring only once. The sequencing here drew on peripheral blood, taken from a patient treated with proton-based radiotherapy. The receptors derive from a woman in her seventies with pancreatic cancer.

The rearrangement joins TRBV9 to TRBJ2-5; TRBD2 agrees at 8 bases. Germline lookup yields CDR1 SGDLS and CDR2 YYNGEE. V shed 0 bases, J shed 5 bases, and the junction held 15 bases outside the gene matches. The length of the CDR3 is 18 residues. The DNA for the CDR3 is TGTGCCAGCAGCGTAGGGGGTGAAGGCGGGAGGCTTTCGGAGACCCAGTACTTC. Translated, it gives CASSVGGEGGRLSETQYF. The full variable domain, in which reference TRBV9 and TRBJ2-5 provide the parts outside the CDR3, is DSGVTQTPKHLITATGQRVTLRCSPRSGDLSVYWYQQSLDQGLQFLIQYYNGEERAKGNILERFSAQQFPDLHSELNLSSLELGDSALYFCASSVGGEGGRLSETQYFGPGTRLLVL.

The CDR3 reads CASSLEGRVGETQYF. The CDR3 bases are TGTGCCAGCAGCTTAGAGGGCCGCGTCGGGGAGACCCAGTACTTC. V and J are TRBV7-6 and TRBJ2-5; D call uncertain. The CDR3 is made up of 15 amino acids. Trimming pared 1 base from V and 5 bases from J, leaving 14 bases between. Germline CDR1 reads SGHVS; CDR2 reads FNYEAQ.

This clone was observed a few times. The rearrangement uses TRBV27 and TRBJ1-5; D not resolved. Germline CDR1 is MNHEY and CDR2 is SMNVEV (reference sequence). This CDR3 has 13 amino acids. V lost 2 bases, J lost 6 bases, and 8 bases lay in between. The CDR3 DNA reads TGTGCCAGCAGTTTAGCGGCTCTTCAGCCCCAGCATTTT. This encodes CASSLAALQPQHF.

The chain carries TRBV15 and TRBJ2-7, with TRBD2 matching over 7 bases. J lost 0 bases, V lost 2 bases, and 4 bases had no gene match. The germline CDR1 and CDR2 sequences are LNHNV and YYDKDF (reference sequence). The CDR3 has 15 amino acids. The CDR3 reads CATSRLGGSSYEQYF. The CDR3 nucleotides are TGTGCCACCAGCAGACTCGGGGGGAGCTCCTACGAGCAGTACTTC.

CDR3 DNA sequence: TGTGCCAGCAGCCGGACAGGGGGCTCTGGAAACACCATATATTTT. It yields the protein CASSRTGGSGNTIYF. The chain combines TRBV28 with TRBJ1-3, with 10 bases identical to TRBD1. V lost 6 bases, J lost 0 bases, and 2 bases stayed unmatched. The germline CDR1 and CDR2 sequences are MDHEN and SYDVKM. The CDR3 spans 15 residues.

This clone was counted a few times. The CDR3 DNA follows: TGTGCCAGCAGTTTATCGCCTACACCTACCTACAATGAGCAGTTCTTC. This codes for CASSLSPTPTYNEQFF. This chain links TRBV27 with TRBJ2-1; no definite D call. CDR1 is MNHEY, CDR2 SMNVEV, per germline (reference sequence). CDR3 length equals 16 residues. With 0 bases removed from V and 2 bases from J, the gap between germline ends came to 11 bases.

The chain has TRBV6-1 and TRBJ1-1; D is unclear. The CDR3 contains 14 residues. CDR1 is MNHNS, CDR2 SASEGT, per germline. Trimming removed 10 bases from V and 4 bases from J, with 19 bases in between. The CDR3 bases are TGTGCCACCCTTCCAACGGGGAGGGTCACTGAAGCTTTCTTT. Translation gives CATLPTGRVTEAFF.

This clone was recorded only once. The chain employs TRBV15 and TRBJ1-5, with 7 nucleotides matching TRBD1. This CDR3 comprises 16 residues. Unmatched junction bases numbered 9, after V lost 5 bases and J lost 2 bases. CDR1 and CDR2 from the germline V gene are LNHNV and YYDKDF (reference sequence). The CDR3 spells CATSRREGARNQPQHF. The CDR3, as DNA: TGTGCCACCAGCCGGAGGGAGGGGGCGCGCAATCAGCCCCAGCATTTT. Full variable domain (remainder filled in from reference TRBV15 and TRBJ1-5): DAMVIQNPRYQVTQFGKPVTLSCSQTLNHNVMYWYQQKSSQAPKLLFHYYDKDFNNEADTPDNFQSRRPNTSFCFLDIRSPGLGDTAMYLCATSRREGARNQPQHFGDGTRLSIL.

The chain uses TRBV18 and TRBJ2-7; D is perhaps TRBD1 (6 bases). Germline V gene lookup returns CDR1 KGHSH and CDR2 LQKENI. The CDR3 sequence is 15 residues long. The V and J ends lost 3 bases and 3 bases respectively, with 15 bases between them. The CDR3 region is CASSPGQIDNYEQYF. CDR3 DNA: TGTGCCAGCTCACCTGGACAGATAGATAACTACGAGCAGTACTTC. Full variable domain (rest looked up from reference TRBV18 and TRBJ2-7): NAGVMQNPRHLVRRRGQEARLRCSPMKGHSHVYWYRQLPEEGLKFMVYLQKENIIDESGMPKERFSAEFPKEGPSILRIQQVVRGDSAAYFCASSPGQIDNYEQYFGPGTRLTVT.

Only one count was recorded for this clone. This chain joins TRBV19 and TRBJ1-1; D uncertain. Germline CDR1 and CDR2: LNHDA and SQIVND (reference sequence). V was pared by 3 bases and J by 0 bases, with 8 bases between. CDR3 length equals 14 residues. Here the CDR3 reads CASSMGTLNTEAFF. The CDR3 DNA reads TGTGCCAGTAGTATGGGCACCTTGAACACTGAAGCTTTCTTT.

The CDR3 nucleotides are TGTGCCAGCAGCTTTACGGCTAGCGGGTCCCTATCCTACGAGCAGTACTTC. It translates to CASSFTASGSLSYEQYF. V and J are TRBV5-5 and TRBJ2-7; 8 nucleotides line up with TRBD2. Germline CDR1 reads SGHKS; CDR2 reads YYEKEE (reference sequence). The CDR3 covers 17 residues. Unmatched junction bases numbered 11, after V lost 2 bases and J lost 1 base.

V usage is TRBV5-6 and J usage is TRBJ2-1, with TRBD1 identical over 8 bases. The CDR3 length is 13 residues. With 4 bases clipped from V and 10 bases from J, the junction kept 7 bases outside the gene matches. Germline assignment: CDR1 SGHDT and CDR2 YYEEEE. The CDR3 sequence: CASSLGQGGEQFF. DNA for the CDR3: TGTGCCAGCAGCCTCGGACAGGGCGGCGAGCAGTTCTTC.

In this sample, this clone turned up a few times. This chain uses TRBV6-5 with TRBJ2-2, with 7 bases lining up with TRBD1. The length of the CDR3 is 15 residues. V lost 5 bases, J lost 5 bases, and 8 bases stayed unmatched. Germline CDR1 reads MNHEY; CDR2 reads SVGAGI. The CDR3 nucleotides are TGTGCCAGCAGTATGACAGGGTTGGTTACCGGGGAGCTGTTTTTT. As protein: CASSMTGLVTGELFF.

Only one count was recorded for this clone. The chain uses TRBV2 and TRBJ2-7; TRBD1 matches 7 bases. This CDR3 has 13 residues. Germline trimming cut 7 bases from V and 2 bases from J; bases unmatched to any gene: 5. Germline CDR1 SNHLY, CDR2 FYNNEI. CDR3 sequence (DNA): TGTGCCAGCATTCGGGACAGCGCCTACGAGCAGTACTTC. This translates into CASIRDSAYEQYF.

This clone is termed medium-sized. The rearrangement uses TRBV11-3 and TRBJ2-7, with D unclear. CDR1 and CDR2 (germline): SGHNT, YENEEA. CDR3 length: 11 residues. Trimming removed 6 bases at V and 0 bases at J, with 3 bases between. The CDR3 sequence: CASSFSYEQYF. The CDR3 nucleotides are TGTGCCAGCAGTTTCTCCTACGAGCAGTACTTC. Using reference TRBV11-3 and TRBJ2-7 for the parts outside the CDR3, the full variable domain is EAGVVQSPRYKIIEKKQPVAFWCNPISGHNTLYWYLQNLGQGPELLIRYENEEAVDDSQLPKDRFSAERLKGVDSTLKIQPAELGDSAVYLCASSFSYEQYFGPGTRLTVT.

The CDR3 region is CASSNKYEQYF. In DNA, the CDR3 is TGTGCCAGCAGCAACAAATACGAGCAGTACTTC. The V gene is TRBV6-5, the J gene TRBJ2-7; D call uncertain. Germline V gene data show CDR1 as MNHEY and CDR2 as SVGAGI. The ends were cut back, 6 bases at V and 4 bases at J, with 7 bases in the middle. The CDR3 covers 11 residues.

The chain joins TRBV2 to TRBJ2-1, with 13 bases fitting TRBD2. There are 19 residues in the CDR3. Trimming removed 2 bases from V and 10 bases from J; junction bases left unmatched: 17. CDR1 is SNHLY and CDR2 is FYNNEI in the germline V gene. The CDR3: CASSESRVDRGGLAGEQFF. DNA for the CDR3: TGTGCCAGCAGTGAAAGTAGGGTTGACAGGGGGGGACTAGCGGGAGAGCAGTTCTTC.

This clone was recorded once. The chain uses TRBV5-1 and TRBJ2-1, with TRBD1 identical over 8 bases. CDR1 is SGHRS and CDR2 is YFSETQ in the germline V gene. The CDR3 totals 15 residues. J gave up 9 bases and V 2 bases, and 10 bases lay outside the gene matches. The CDR3 reads CASSLMGQVNSEQFF. The CDR3 DNA sequence: TGCGCCAGCAGCTTAATGGGACAGGTGAATAGTGAGCAGTTCTTC. The entire variable domain, with the rest obtained from reference TRBV5-1 and TRBJ2-1, is as follows: KAGVTQTPRYLIKTRGQQVTLSCSPISGHRSVSWYQQTPGQGLQFLFEYFSETQRNKGNFPGRFSGRQFSNSRSEMNVSTLELGDSALYLCASSLMGQVNSEQFFGPGTRLTVL.

This rearrangement joins TRBV5-6 to TRBJ2-7, with 10 bases lining up with TRBD1. Losses at the gene ends were 0 bases for V and 6 bases for J; bases not matched to a gene: 12. Germline-derived CDR1 and CDR2 are SGHDT and YYEEEE. The CDR3 totals 17 residues. In DNA form, the CDR3 reads TGTGCCAGCAGCTTGGAGGTGGGCGGGACAGGGGTGGGCGAGCAGTACTTC. Translated, it gives CASSLEVGGTGVGEQYF.

CDR3 DNA: TGTGCCAGCAGTTTGGGGACTAGCGGGAAACTAGCCAAAAACATTCAGTACTTC. Encoded protein: CASSLGTSGKLAKNIQYF. The chain links TRBV27 to TRBJ2-4; 13 bases line up with TRBD2. V trimming: 3 bases; J trimming: 0 bases; junction bases outside the gene matches: 5. The CDR3 has 18 residues. Germline V gene data show CDR1 as MNHEY and CDR2 as SMNVEV (reference sequence).

In its sample, this clone ranks as medium-sized. This chain connects TRBV10-3 to TRBJ2-2, with D tentatively TRBD1 (6 bases). Deletions cut 4 bases from V and 0 bases from J, with 9 bases between. From germline, CDR1 is ENHRY and CDR2 SYGVKD. The CDR3 contains 15 residues. The CDR3 loop is CAISGTAPNTGELFF. The CDR3 bases are TGTGCCATCAGTGGGACAGCACCGAACACCGGGGAGCTGTTTTTT.

The chain has TRBV5-1 and TRBJ1-2; the D is unclear. Germline values: CDR1 SGHRS, CDR2 YFSETQ. The CDR3 contains 14 residues. V was cut by 4 bases and J by 6 bases, with 16 bases left in between. The CDR3 coding sequence is TGCGCCAGCAGCCCGAGAGAGGGTCCGGATGGCTACACCTTC. Residues: CASSPREGPDGYTF.

The CDR3 bases are TGTGCCAGCAGCTTAGGGGTAGCACCTGGCGAAGAGCAGTTCTTC. Translated, it gives CASSLGVAPGEEQFF. The gene calls are TRBV7-2 and TRBJ2-1, with D uncertain. V dropped 1 base and J dropped 10 bases, with 17 bases sitting between them. CDR3 length: 15 residues. The germline CDR1 and CDR2 sequences are SGHTA and FQGNSA.

The chain joins TRBV14 to TRBJ2-1, with 7 bases that match TRBD1. Trimming removed 1 base from V and 3 bases from J; junction bases left unmatched: 6. Germline assignment: CDR1 SGHDN and CDR2 FVKESK. The CDR3 totals 16 residues. This chain's CDR3 is CASSQVAGGIYNEQFF. CDR3 nucleotides: TGTGCCAGCAGCCAAGTCGCAGGGGGAATCTACAATGAGCAGTTCTTC.

This clone has only one observation. J is TRBJ2-3 and V is TRBV9; 10 bases match TRBD1. Germline CDR1 SGDLS, CDR2 YYNGEE. J lost 0 bases, V lost 3 bases, and 7 bases had no gene match. The CDR3 has 17 residues. The CDR3 spells CASSDRDRGSSTDTQYF. The CDR3 bases are TGTGCCAGCAGCGACCGGGACAGGGGTTCTAGCACAGATACGCAGTATTTT.